Below are 15 T cell receptor beta chains sequenced from a single sample in a study of patients and donors after allogeneic stem cell transplantation. TCRdb processed the RT-PCR reads anew with MiXCR; each CDR3 protein has one entry. The sample has around 160,000 distinct CDR3 sequences, about 32% seen once. The sample was blood, either unsorted or a sorted T cell fraction (not recorded which). The source is a human donor who was either an allogeneic HSCT recipient or a stem cell or donor lymphocyte infusion donor (not recorded which). It is not recorded whose cells these are; they may come from a transplant donor.

A few counts support this clonotype. The chain couples TRBV7-9 to TRBJ2-4; D is undetermined. The CDR3 is 11 residues long. Germline V lookup: CDR1 SEHNR, CDR2 FQNEAQ (reference sequence). Trimming took off 1 base at V and 8 bases at J, with 3 bases between the two ends. The CDR3 loop is CASSLGDIQYF. The CDR3 DNA follows: TGTGCCAGCAGCTTAGGGGACATTCAGTACTTC.

The chain couples TRBV11-2 to TRBJ1-6; 7 nucleotides agree with TRBD1. Germline-derived CDR1 and CDR2 are SGHAT and FQNNGV. The CDR3 has 15 amino acids. The junction had 9 bases not matched to a gene; V was cut back by 2 bases and J by 11 bases. The CDR3 here is CASSLSGTGAPPLHF. In nucleotides, the CDR3 is TGTGCCAGCAGCTTAAGTGGTACAGGGGCGCCACCCCTCCACTTT. Drawing the rest from reference TRBV11-2 and TRBJ1-6, the complete variable domain is EAGVAQSPRYKIIEKRQSVAFWCNPISGHATLYWYQQILGQGPKLLIQFQNNGVVDDSQLPKDRFSAERLKGVDSTLKIQPAKLEDSAVYLCASSLSGTGAPPLHFGNGTRLTVT.

The chain links TRBV20-1 to TRBJ2-3; the D is unclear. The V and J ends lost 0 bases and 6 bases respectively, with 7 bases between them. Germline CDR1 DFQATT, CDR2 SNEGSKA (reference sequence). The CDR3 spans 12 residues. DNA of the CDR3: TGCAGTGCTAGAGATTGGCCCGATACGCAGTATTTT. Its translation is CSARDWPDTQYF.

CDR3 DNA: TGTGCCAGCAGTCGCTTCGGGTTTGACGGGATGAGGGTCGATTTCGGGGAGCTGTTTTTT. It translates to CASSRFGFDGMRVDFGELFF. This rearrangement joins TRBV28 to TRBJ2-2; TRBD2 might be the D (5 bases). CDR3 length equals 20 residues. Trimming pared 5 bases from V and 7 bases from J, leaving 32 bases between. Germline CDR1 is MDHEN and CDR2 is SYDVKM.

This clonotype was counted only a few times. The chain carries TRBV12-3 or TRBV12-4 and TRBJ1-4; D perhaps matches TRBD1 (5 bases). The CDR3 consists of 15 residues. Trimming removed 7 bases at V and 8 bases at J, with 20 bases between. For the CDR3, the DNA is TGTGCCAGCACCCGCTCTAGGGGCGGGGGGGAAAAACTGTTTTTT. It specifies CASTRSRGGGEKLFF.

The chain recombines TRBV18 with TRBJ1-5; 8 bases are shared with TRBD1. This CDR3 region has 14 residues. Germline trimming cut 5 bases from V and 3 bases from J; bases unmatched to any gene: 3. Looked up from germline, CDR1 is KGHSH and CDR2 is LQKENI. For the CDR3, the DNA is TGTGCCAGCTCATCGGGACAGGACAATCAGCCCCAGCATTTT. Translation: CASSSGQDNQPQHF.

V and J are TRBV29-1 and TRBJ2-5; TRBD2 agrees at 7 bases. V lost 6 bases, J lost 5 bases, and 9 bases stayed unmatched. The CDR3 has 13 amino acids. CDR1 and CDR2 from the germline V gene are SQVTM and ANQGSEA. In DNA, the CDR3 is TGCAGCGTGTTAGCGGGCTCAGGCGAGACCCAGTACTTC. Protein product: CSVLAGSGETQYF.

J is TRBJ2-7 and V is TRBV14, with no clear D. Germline V gene sequence: CDR1 SGHDN, CDR2 FVKESK. The CDR3 spans 15 residues. V lost 0 bases, J lost 0 bases, and 9 bases lay in between. CDR3 in amino acids: CASSQDLPPSYEQYF. The DNA for the CDR3 is TGTGCCAGCAGCCAAGATTTACCTCCCTCCTACGAGCAGTACTTC.

This chain uses TRBV12-3 or TRBV12-4 with TRBJ1-5; maybe TRBD1 (5 bases). V gave up 1 base and J gave up 3 bases, with 16 bases separating them. The CDR3 is made up of 17 amino acids. The CDR3 DNA sequence: TGTGCCAGCAGTTTAGGCCCAGGGAGGATAAACAATCAGCCCCAGCATTTT. Protein sequence: CASSLGPGRINNQPQHF.

CDR3 DNA sequence: TGCAGTGCTATTTTATTCCAGCGGGAGGGCGAGCAGTACTTC. It specifies CSAILFQREGEQYF. This chain joins TRBV20-1 and TRBJ2-7; the match to TRBD2 covers 10 bases. The CDR3 is made up of 14 amino acids. The V segment lost 4 bases and the J segment 6 bases; nucleotides outside the gene matches: 9. Germline loops: CDR1 DFQATT, CDR2 SNEGSKA (reference sequence).

This chain links TRBV12-3 or TRBV12-4 with TRBJ2-4; TRBD1 might be the D (5 bases). There are 14 residues in the CDR3. V was pared by 2 bases and J by 5 bases, with 10 bases between. The CDR3 loop reads CASSLKAGQNIQYF. The CDR3 DNA sequence: TGTGCCAGCAGTTTAAAGGCAGGGCAAAACATTCAGTACTTC.

The rearrangement joins TRBV5-1 to TRBJ1-4; no reliable D call. CDR1 and CDR2 from the germline V gene are SGHRS and YFSETQ. The CDR3 covers 14 residues. Deletions cut 4 bases from V and 2 bases from J, with 9 bases between. The chain's CDR3 is CASSPESTNEKLFF. Here the CDR3 DNA reads TGCGCCAGCAGCCCGGAGTCCACTAATGAAAAACTGTTTTTT.

The rearrangement uses TRBV28 and TRBJ2-2; 12 positions match TRBD2. V lost 5 bases to trimming and J lost 4 bases; unmatched junction nucleotides: 11. The V gene's germline CDR1 is MDHEN and CDR2 SYDVKM. The CDR3 extends over 18 amino acids. The CDR3 DNA reads as TGTGCCAGCAGTCACCGACTAGCGGGAGAATCGGGCACCGGGGAGCTGTTTTTT. Its translation: CASSHRLAGESGTGELFF.

This CDR3 reads CASSWDRQNTEAFF. CDR3 bases: TGTGCCAGCTCATGGGACAGGCAGAACACTGAAGCTTTCTTT. The chain has TRBV18 and TRBJ1-1, with 8 bases matching TRBD1. This CDR3 spans 14 amino acids. In germline, CDR1 is KGHSH, CDR2 LQKENI. After removal of 5 bases from V and 1 base from J, the junction contained 3 bases not matched to a gene.

This clonotype was counted a few times. The V and J genes are TRBV5-1 and TRBJ2-7; D unresolved. V lost 1 base and J lost 3, with 8 bases in between. Germline V CDR1 and CDR2: SGHRS, YFSETQ. This CDR3 comprises 13 residues. In nucleotides, the CDR3 is TGCGCCAGCAGCTTGAGGCCAGGCTACGAGCAGTACTTC. Amino acid sequence: CASSLRPGYEQYF.